Given below is one T cell receptor (beta chain) in context. TCRdb's copy holds only in-frame clones and misses some; the assay was immunoSEQ multiplex PCR. The sample carries tens of thousands of clones, about 86% recorded once. This sample is drawn from a study of blood T cell repertoires in COVID-19. Germline CDR1 and CDR2: KGHDR and SFDVKD. This CDR3 spans 15 amino acids. Trimming took off 7 bases at V and 9 bases at J, with 24 bases between the two ends. This sequence joins TRBV24-1 and TRBJ2-7, with a possible D match to TRBD1 (5 bases). Sequencing was done on a sample of peripheral blood. This TCR was sampled from a man in his forties or fifties with COVID-19, enrolled during active disease. The CDR3, as DNA: TGTGCCACCAGCACTCAATTAGGGCCAGGGAAGGGGCAGTACTTC. Protein: CATSTQLGPGKGQYF.